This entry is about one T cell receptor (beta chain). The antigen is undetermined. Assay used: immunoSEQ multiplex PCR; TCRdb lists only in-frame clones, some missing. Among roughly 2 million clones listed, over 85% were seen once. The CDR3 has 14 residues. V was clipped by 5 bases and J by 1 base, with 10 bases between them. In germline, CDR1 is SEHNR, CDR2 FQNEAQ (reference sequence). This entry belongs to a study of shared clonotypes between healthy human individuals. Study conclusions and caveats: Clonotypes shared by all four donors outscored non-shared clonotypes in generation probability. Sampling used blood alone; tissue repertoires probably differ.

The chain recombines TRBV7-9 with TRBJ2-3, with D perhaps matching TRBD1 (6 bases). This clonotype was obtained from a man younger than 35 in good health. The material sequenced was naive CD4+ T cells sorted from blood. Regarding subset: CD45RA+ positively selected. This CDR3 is CASSNRVGTDTQYF. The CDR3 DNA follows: TGTGCCAGCAGCAACAGGGTTGGCACAGATACGCAGTATTTT.